This T cell receptor (beta chain) was identified during a study of T cell repertoires in cytomegalovirus infection. About the study: As its CMV epitopes, the study selected recently identified HLA-C-restricted and well-studied HLA-B-restricted targets. Public TCR beta signature analysis indicated the presence of both CMV infection and matching HLA type.

V was cut by 4 bases and J by 0 bases, with 18 bases left in between. Looked up from germline, CDR1 is SEHNR and CDR2 is FQNEAQ (reference sequence). The CDR3 is 17 residues long. Study-wide points: Pooled public TCR beta family frequency picked out CMV carriers with the relevant HLA. It was HLA-C-restricted CMV-specific TCR beta clonotypes that dominated the response ex vivo.

Of note for this clonotype: Antigen: not known.

TCRdb re-analysed the reads in MiXCR, keeping a single row per CDR3 protein. In the table there are some 940,000 distinct CDR3 sequences, more than 25% of which are singletons. This TCR was recovered from a human donor in good health (CMV status not recorded). Some clones in this sample may be carry-over from other donors' samples. This chain uses TRBV7-9 with TRBJ1-1; no clear D gene. The source was cultured CD8+ T cells from PBMCs, collected from culture after CMV antigen stimulation. The CDR3 nucleotides are TGTGCCAGCAGCTCGTTGACCAATGGTCTGCTGAACACTGAAGCTTTCTTT. It is translated as CASSSLTNGLLNTEAFF.